Described below is a single T cell receptor (beta chain) sequence and its context. This entry belongs to a study of cytomegalovirus exposure and HLA in healthy donors. The PCR employed 60 Vbeta primers together with 13 Jbeta primers. In the study's own analysis: The authors later counted tens of millions of unique TCR beta chains, 9 million to 12 million of them shared. Produced via immunoSEQ multiplex PCR; TCRdb's table is partial and in-frame only. V and J calls and clone size are those listed in that table; D and trimming were worked out from the DNA. The sample yields about 73,000 clones, roughly 82% seen once. J gave up 1 base and V 1 base, and 5 bases lay outside the gene matches. The CDR3 runs 16 residues. Per the germline V gene, CDR1 is MGHRA and CDR2 is YSYEKL.

J is TRBJ2-7 and V is TRBV4-1; 9 positions match TRBD2. Sample: PBMCs. This receptor was identified in a man aged 70 or older in good health and CMV-seronegative. The CDR3 sequence is CASSQASGVASYEQYF. CDR3 nucleotide sequence: TGCGCCAGCAGCCAAGCTAGCGGGGTGGCATCCTACGAGCAGTACTTC.